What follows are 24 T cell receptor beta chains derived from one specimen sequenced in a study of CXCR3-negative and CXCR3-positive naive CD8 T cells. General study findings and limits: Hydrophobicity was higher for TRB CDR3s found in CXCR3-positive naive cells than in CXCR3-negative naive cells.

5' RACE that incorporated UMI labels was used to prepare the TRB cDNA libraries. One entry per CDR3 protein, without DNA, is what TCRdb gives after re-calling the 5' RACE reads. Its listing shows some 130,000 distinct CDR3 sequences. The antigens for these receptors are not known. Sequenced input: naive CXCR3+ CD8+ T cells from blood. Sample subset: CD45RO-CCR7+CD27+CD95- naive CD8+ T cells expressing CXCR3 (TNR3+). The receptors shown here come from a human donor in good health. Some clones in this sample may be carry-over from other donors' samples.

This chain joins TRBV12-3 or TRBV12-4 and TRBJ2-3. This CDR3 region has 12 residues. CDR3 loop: CASSLVTDTQYF.

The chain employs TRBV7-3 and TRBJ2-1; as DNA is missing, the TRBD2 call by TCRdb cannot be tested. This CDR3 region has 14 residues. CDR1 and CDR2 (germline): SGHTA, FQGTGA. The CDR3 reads CASSLEGTFGEQFF.

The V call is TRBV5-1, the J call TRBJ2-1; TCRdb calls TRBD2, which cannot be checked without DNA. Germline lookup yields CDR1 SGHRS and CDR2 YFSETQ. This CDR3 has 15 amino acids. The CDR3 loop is CASSLTSGTGNEQFF. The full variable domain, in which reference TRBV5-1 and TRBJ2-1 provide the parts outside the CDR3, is KAGVTQTPRYLIKTRGQQVTLSCSPISGHRSVSWYQQTPGQGLQFLFEYFSETQRNKGNFPGRFSGRQFSNSRSEMNVSTLELGDSALYLCASSLTSGTGNEQFFGPGTRLTVL.

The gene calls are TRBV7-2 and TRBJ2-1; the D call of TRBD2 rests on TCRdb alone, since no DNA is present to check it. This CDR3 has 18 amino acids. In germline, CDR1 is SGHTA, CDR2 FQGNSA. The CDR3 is CASSPDKVGTSGGKEQFF.

CDR3 amino acids: CASSVGQTARTLDTQYF. The chain joins TRBV9 to TRBJ2-3. The CDR3 runs 17 residues. The V gene's germline CDR1 is SGDLS and CDR2 YYNGEE. Full variable domain (remainder filled in from reference TRBV9 and TRBJ2-3): DSGVTQTPKHLITATGQRVTLRCSPRSGDLSVYWYQQSLDQGLQFLIQYYNGEERAKGNILERFSAQQFPDLHSELNLSSLELGDSALYFCASSVGQTARTLDTQYFGPGTRLTVL.

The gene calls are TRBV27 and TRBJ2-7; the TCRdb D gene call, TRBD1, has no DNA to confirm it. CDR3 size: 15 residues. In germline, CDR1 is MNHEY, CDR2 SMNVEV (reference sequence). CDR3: CASSSPRTGAYEQYF.

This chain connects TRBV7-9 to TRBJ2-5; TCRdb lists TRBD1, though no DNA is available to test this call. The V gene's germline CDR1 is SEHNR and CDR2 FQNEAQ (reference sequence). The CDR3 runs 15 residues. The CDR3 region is CASSTTGRARESQYF.

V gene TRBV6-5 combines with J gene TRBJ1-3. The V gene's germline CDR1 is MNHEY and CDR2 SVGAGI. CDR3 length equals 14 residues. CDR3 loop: CASSYRESGNTIYF.

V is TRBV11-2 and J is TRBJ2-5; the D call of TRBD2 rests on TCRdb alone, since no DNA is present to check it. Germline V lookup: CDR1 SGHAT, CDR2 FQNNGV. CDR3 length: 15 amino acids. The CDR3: CASSAPRALQETQYF. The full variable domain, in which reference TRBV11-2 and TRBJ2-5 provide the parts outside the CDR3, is EAGVAQSPRYKIIEKRQSVAFWCNPISGHATLYWYQQILGQGPKLLIQFQNNGVVDDSQLPKDRFSAERLKGVDSTLKIQPAKLEDSAVYLCASSAPRALQETQYFGPGTRLLVL.

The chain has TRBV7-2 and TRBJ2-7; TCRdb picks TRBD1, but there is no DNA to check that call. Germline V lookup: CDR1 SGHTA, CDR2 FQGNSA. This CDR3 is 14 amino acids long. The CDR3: CASSLGGTGDEQYF.

CDR3: CASRLAAVGTEAFF. The rearrangement uses TRBV28 and TRBJ1-1. Germline CDR1 is MDHEN and CDR2 is SYDVKM. This CDR3 is 14 amino acids long.

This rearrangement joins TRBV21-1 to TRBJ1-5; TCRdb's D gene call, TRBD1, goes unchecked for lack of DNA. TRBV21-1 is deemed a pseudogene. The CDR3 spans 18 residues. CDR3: CASSKLAPGARGNQPQHF.

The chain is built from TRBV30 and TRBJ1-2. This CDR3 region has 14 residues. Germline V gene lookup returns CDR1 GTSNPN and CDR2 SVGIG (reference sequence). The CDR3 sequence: CACHQVVGFYGYTF.

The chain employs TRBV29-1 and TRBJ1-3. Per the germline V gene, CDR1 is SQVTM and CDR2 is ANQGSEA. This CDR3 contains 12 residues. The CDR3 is CSVGISGNTIYF.

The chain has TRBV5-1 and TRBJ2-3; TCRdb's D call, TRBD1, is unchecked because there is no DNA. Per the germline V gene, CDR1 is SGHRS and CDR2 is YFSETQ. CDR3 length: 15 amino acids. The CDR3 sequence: CASSSRGTSTDTQYF.

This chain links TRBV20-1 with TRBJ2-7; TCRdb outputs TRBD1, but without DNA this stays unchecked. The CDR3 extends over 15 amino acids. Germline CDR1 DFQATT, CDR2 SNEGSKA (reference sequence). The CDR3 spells CSAREGRTGRYEQYF.

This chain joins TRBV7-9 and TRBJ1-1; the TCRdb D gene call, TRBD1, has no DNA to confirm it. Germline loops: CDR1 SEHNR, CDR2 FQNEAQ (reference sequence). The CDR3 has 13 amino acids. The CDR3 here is CASTPVGGTEAFF.

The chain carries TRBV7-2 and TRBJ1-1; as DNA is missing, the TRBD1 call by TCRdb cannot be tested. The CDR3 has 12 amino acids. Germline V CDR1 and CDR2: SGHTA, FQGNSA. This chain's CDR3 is CASSLVQGAGFF.

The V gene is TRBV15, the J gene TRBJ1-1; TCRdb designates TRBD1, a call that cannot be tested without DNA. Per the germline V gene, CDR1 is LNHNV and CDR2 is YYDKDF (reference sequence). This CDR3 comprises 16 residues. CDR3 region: CATSRDPGPQNTEAFF.

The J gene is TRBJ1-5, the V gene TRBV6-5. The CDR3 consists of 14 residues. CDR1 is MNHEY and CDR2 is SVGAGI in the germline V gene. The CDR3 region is CASSSNPYNQPQHF.

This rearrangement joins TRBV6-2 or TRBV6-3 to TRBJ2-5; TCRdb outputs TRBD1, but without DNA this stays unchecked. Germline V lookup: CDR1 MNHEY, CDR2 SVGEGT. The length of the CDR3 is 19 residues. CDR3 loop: CASSYPSEGQGASGETQYF.

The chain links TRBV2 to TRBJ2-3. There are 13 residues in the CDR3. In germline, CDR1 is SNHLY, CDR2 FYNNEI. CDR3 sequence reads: CASSLDSSDTQYF.

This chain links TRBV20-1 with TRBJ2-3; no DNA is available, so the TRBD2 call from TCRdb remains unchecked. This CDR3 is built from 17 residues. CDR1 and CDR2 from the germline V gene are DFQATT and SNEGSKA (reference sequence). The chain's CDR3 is CSARAIGEGAVTDTQYF.

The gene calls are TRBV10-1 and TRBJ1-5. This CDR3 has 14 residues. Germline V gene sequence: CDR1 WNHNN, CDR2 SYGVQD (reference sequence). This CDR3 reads CASSETPEHQPQHF.